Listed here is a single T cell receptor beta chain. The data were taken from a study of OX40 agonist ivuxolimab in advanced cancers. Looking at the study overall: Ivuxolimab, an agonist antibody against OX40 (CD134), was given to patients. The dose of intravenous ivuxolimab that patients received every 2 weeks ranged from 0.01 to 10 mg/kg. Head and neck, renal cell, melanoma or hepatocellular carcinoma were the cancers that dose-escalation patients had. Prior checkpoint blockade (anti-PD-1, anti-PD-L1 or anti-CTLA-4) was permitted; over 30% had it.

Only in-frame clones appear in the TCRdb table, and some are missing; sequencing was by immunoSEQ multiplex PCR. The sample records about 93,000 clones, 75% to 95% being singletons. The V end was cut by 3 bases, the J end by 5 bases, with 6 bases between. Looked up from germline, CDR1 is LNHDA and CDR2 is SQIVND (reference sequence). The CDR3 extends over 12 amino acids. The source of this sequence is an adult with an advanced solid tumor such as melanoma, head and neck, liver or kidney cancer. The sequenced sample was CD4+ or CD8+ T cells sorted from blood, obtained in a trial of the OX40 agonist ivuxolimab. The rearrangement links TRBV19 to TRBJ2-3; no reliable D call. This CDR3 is CASSITRDTQYF. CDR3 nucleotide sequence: TGTGCCAGTAGTATTACCAGAGATACGCAGTATTTT.